This T cell receptor (beta chain) was profiled in a study of blood T cell repertoires in COVID-19. This clone was counted once. CDR1 is SGHTA, CDR2 FQGNSA, per germline. V was pared by 1 base and J by 6 bases, with 9 bases between. The CDR3 is made up of 13 amino acids. As processed by the authors: By means of reference gene primer amplification, nucleated cell counts were estimated. Measured with immunoSEQ multiplex PCR; TCRdb has only the in-frame clones, and not every one. V, J and clone size are taken as reported in that table, and D and trimming were inferred from the DNA itself. In the table there are 400,000 to 500,000 clones, approximately 90% of which are singletons. Participants had their cohort set by participant-reported clinical history.

This receptor was taken from a woman in her thirties or forties who had recovered from COVID-19. The sequenced sample was PBMCs or T cells enriched from blood (not recorded which). The rearrangement uses TRBV7-2 and TRBJ1-2, with D possibly matching TRBD1 (5 bases). CDR3 loop: CASSLEQGNGYTF. CDR3 in DNA: TGTGCCAGCAGCTTAGAGCAGGGTAATGGCTACACCTTC.